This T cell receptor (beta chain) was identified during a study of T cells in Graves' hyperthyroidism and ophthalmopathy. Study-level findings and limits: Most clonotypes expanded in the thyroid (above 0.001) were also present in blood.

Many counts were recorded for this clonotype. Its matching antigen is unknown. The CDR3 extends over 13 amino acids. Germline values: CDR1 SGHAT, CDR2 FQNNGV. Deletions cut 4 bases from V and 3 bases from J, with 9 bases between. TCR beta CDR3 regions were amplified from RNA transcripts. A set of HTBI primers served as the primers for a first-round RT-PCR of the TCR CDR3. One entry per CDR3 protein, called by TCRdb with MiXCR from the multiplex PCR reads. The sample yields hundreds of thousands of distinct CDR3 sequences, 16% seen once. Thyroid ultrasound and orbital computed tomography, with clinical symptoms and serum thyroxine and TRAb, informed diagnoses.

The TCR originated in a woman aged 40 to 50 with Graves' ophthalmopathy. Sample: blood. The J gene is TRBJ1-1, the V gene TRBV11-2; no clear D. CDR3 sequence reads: CASSSMVHTEAFF. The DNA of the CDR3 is TGTGCCAGCAGCTCTATGGTCCACACTGAAGCTTTCTTT.